This T cell receptor beta chain emerged from a study of T cell changes during pregnancy in multiple sclerosis (dated by TCRdb to the late 2010s). Background for the entire study: The study examined how the T cell repertoire changed over the course of pregnancy in women with multiple sclerosis.

The CDR3 runs 12 residues from the cysteine to the phenylalanine. The entry retains the CDR3 DNA only, 36 bases that are in frame from base 1. V loses 6 bases, J loses 2 bases, and the germline ends lie 6 bases apart. From the germline V gene (reference sequence), CDR1 is MNHNY and CDR2 is SVGAGI. Receptor libraries were prepared by the immunoSEQ multiplex PCR assay. TCRdb mirrors the immuneACCESS table, restricted to in-frame sequences. Some clones are absent from its copies; in checked studies, under half trace to an unresolved V gene, and the reason for the others is unknown. The sample includes 55,000 to 65,000 clones, with around 95% observed a single time. Together, the top ten hold roughly 0.4% of the sample. Details on this clone: Its antigen target is currently unknown. No per-base quality is available; no much larger clone lies one base away.

The sample in question was CD4+ T cells from peripheral blood mononuclear cells, obtained before pregnancy. The TCR comes from a female donor with multiple sclerosis, enrolled in a pregnancy study. The chain is encoded by TRBV6-6 joined to TRBJ2-3; too little of a D gene remains to name it. The CDR3 reads CASRLYTDTQYF. The nucleotide sequence reads as follows: TGTGCCAGCAGGCTATACACAGATACGCAGTATTTT.